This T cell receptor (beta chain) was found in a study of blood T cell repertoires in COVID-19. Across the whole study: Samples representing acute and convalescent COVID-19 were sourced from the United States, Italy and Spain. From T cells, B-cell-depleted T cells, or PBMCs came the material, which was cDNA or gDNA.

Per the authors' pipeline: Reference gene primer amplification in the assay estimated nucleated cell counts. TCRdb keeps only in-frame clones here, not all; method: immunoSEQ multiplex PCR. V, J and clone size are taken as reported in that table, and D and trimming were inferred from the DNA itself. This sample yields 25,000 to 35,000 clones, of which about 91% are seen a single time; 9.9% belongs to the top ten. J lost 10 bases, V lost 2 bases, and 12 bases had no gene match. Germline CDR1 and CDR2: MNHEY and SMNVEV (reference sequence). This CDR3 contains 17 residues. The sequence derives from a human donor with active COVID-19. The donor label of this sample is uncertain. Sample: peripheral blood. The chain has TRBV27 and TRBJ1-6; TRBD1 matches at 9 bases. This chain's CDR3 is CASSLQKPGQGRSPLHF. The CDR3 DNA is TGTGCCAGCAGTTTACAAAAGCCGGGACAGGGACGGTCACCCCTCCACTTT.